Shown below are 14 T cell receptor beta chains from a single sample sequenced in a study of blood T cell repertoires in COVID-19. Sequencing used immunoSEQ multiplex PCR; TCRdb keeps in-frame clones, though not all of them. The table records about 200,000 clones, about four fifths of them present only once. Material: PBMCs or T cells enriched from blood (not recorded which). Receptors were obtained from a woman aged 30 to 39 who had been exposed to COVID-19.

This sequence joins TRBV19 and TRBJ1-1, with unresolved D. The CDR3 is 15 residues long. In germline, CDR1 is LNHDA, CDR2 SQIVND (reference sequence). Trimming shortened V by 5 bases and J by 0 bases, and 13 bases separated the two germline ends. Here the CDR3 DNA reads TGTGCCAGTAGTCCTGGCGGGGAGATGAACACTGAAGCTTTCTTT. Protein product: CASSPGGEMNTEAFF. Looking up the rest from reference TRBV19 and TRBJ1-1 gives the full variable domain: DGGITQSPKYLFRKEGQNVTLSCEQNLNHDAMYWYRQDPGQGLRLIYYSQIVNDFQKGDIAEGYSVSREKKESFPLTVTSAQKNPTAFYLCASSPGGEMNTEAFFGQGTRLTVV.

V usage is TRBV12-3 or TRBV12-4 and J usage is TRBJ2-7; D call uncertain. CDR3 length: 13 residues. Trimming took off 5 bases at V and 7 bases at J, with 15 bases between the two ends. As DNA, the CDR3 is TGTGCCAGCAGTCGATCCCCCCCCCGGGAGCAGTACTTC. Protein sequence: CASSRSPPREQYF.

The CDR3 is CASSRGQKLSYEQYF. The CDR3 DNA is TGTGCCAGCAGTAGGGGACAGAAACTATCCTACGAGCAGTACTTC. The V and J genes are TRBV6-5 and TRBJ2-7, with 7 nucleotides matching TRBD1. The CDR3 extends over 15 amino acids. V gave up 5 bases and J gave up 1 base; unmatched junction bases: 8. Germline CDR1 and CDR2: MNHEY and SVGAGI.

The rearrangement joins TRBV5-5 to TRBJ2-7; perhaps TRBD1 as D (5 bases). V was pared by 3 bases and J by 0 bases, with 13 bases between. Germline loops: CDR1 SGHKS, CDR2 YYEKEE (reference sequence). There are 15 residues in the CDR3. This chain's CDR3 is CASSSTPTDSYEQYF. In DNA, the CDR3 is TGTGCCAGCAGCTCGACCCCGACAGACTCCTACGAGCAGTACTTC.

CDR3 in amino acids: CASSVGQGGYTF. CDR3 bases: TGTGCCAGCAGTGTCGGACAGGGCGGCTACACCTTC. This chain uses TRBV12-3 or TRBV12-4 with TRBJ1-2; TRBD1 matches 8 bases. After removal of 5 bases from V and 8 bases from J, the junction contained 4 bases not matched to a gene. The CDR3 contains 12 residues.

The gene calls are TRBV5-5 and TRBJ2-1; D unresolved. Trimming took off 3 bases at V and 2 bases at J, with 15 bases between the two ends. Germline V gene lookup returns CDR1 SGHKS and CDR2 YYEKEE (reference sequence). The CDR3 length is 16 residues. The CDR3 spells CASSSIVGQPYNEQFF. The CDR3 nucleotides read TGTGCCAGCAGCTCAATAGTTGGGCAACCCTACAATGAGCAGTTCTTC.

The rearrangement links TRBV9 to TRBJ1-2; D not certain. CDR1 and CDR2 from the germline V gene are SGDLS and YYNGEE. This CDR3 is 16 amino acids long. V shed 0 bases and J shed 8 bases, with 20 bases lying between them. The CDR3 DNA follows: TGTGCCAGCAGCGTAGCTACGTTCGGTGGCGGGCGCGGCTACACCTTC. Translating gives CASSVATFGGGRGYTF. Combining the CDR3 with reference TRBV9 and TRBJ1-2 gives the whole variable domain DSGVTQTPKHLITATGQRVTLRCSPRSGDLSVYWYQQSLDQGLQFLIQYYNGEERAKGNILERFSAQQFPDLHSELNLSSLELGDSALYFCASSVATFGGGRGYTFGSGTRLTVV.

The V and J genes are TRBV4-1 and TRBJ1-3, with D hard to call. Germline CDR1 and CDR2: MGHRA and YSYEKL. V lost 0 bases, J lost 9 bases, and 15 bases lay in between. This CDR3 has 15 residues. The CDR3 is CASSQDRLEGATIYF. The CDR3 coding sequence is TGCGCCAGCAGCCAAGATCGGTTAGAGGGAGCCACCATATATTTT.

The chain uses TRBV2 and TRBJ1-1; D is unresolved. V was shortened by 4 bases and J by 0 bases, with 6 bases between the two germline ends. CDR1 is SNHLY, CDR2 FYNNEI, per germline. The CDR3 has 13 residues. The CDR3 region is CASSALLNTEAFF. The DNA of the CDR3 is TGTGCCAGCAGTGCTCTTCTGAACACTGAAGCTTTCTTT.

The rearrangement links TRBV7-9 to TRBJ2-7; 8 bases agree with TRBD1. The CDR3 length is 13 residues. The ends lost 8 bases at V and 6 bases at J; junction bases unmatched: 9. Germline V gene sequence: CDR1 SEHNR, CDR2 FQNEAQ (reference sequence). Written as DNA, the CDR3 is TGTGCCAGCGGCGGACAGGGAATGGGCGAGCAGTACTTC. Its translation: CASGGQGMGEQYF.

V is TRBV5-1 and J is TRBJ2-7; 7 bases map to TRBD1. The length of the CDR3 is 14 residues. Trimming removed 0 bases from V and 3 bases from J; junction bases left unmatched: 3. The germline CDR1 and CDR2 sequences are SGHRS and YFSETQ. CDR3 protein: CASSLETGNYEQYF. The CDR3 DNA is TGCGCCAGCAGCTTGGAGACAGGGAACTACGAGCAGTACTTC.

CDR3 in DNA: TGTGCCAGCAGTTTGACTCATGGCGAGGGTGGCTACACCTTC. Translating it yields CASSLTHGEGGYTF. The rearrangement joins TRBV28 to TRBJ1-2; D unclear. CDR1 is MDHEN and CDR2 is SYDVKM in the germline V gene. V shed 3 bases and J shed 7 bases, with 15 bases lying between them. The length of the CDR3 is 14 residues.

J is TRBJ1-4 and V is TRBV3-1 (or the pseudogene TRBV3-2); D is possibly TRBD1 (6 bases). The CDR3 runs 14 residues. CDR1 LGHDT and CDR2 YNNKEL come from the germline V gene (reference sequence). Trimming took off 4 bases at V and 4 bases at J, with 10 bases between the two ends. The CDR3, as DNA: TGTGCCAGCAGCCCTGGGACAAATAATGAAAAACTGTTTTTT. It specifies CASSPGTNNEKLFF.

This sequence joins TRBV2 and TRBJ2-2; 7 nucleotides align to TRBD1. The CDR3 spans 15 residues. CDR1 and CDR2 from the germline V gene are SNHLY and FYNNEI. The trim removed 7 bases at V and 3 bases at J, leaving 8 bases unmatched. The CDR3 nucleotides read TGTGCCAGCACTAGGACAGGACAGTACACCGGGGAGCTGTTTTTT. Protein sequence: CASTRTGQYTGELFF.